Listed below are T cell receptor beta chains from one sample, sequenced in a study of blood T cell repertoires in COVID-19. Clones were read by immunoSEQ multiplex PCR, and TCRdb kept only the in-frame ones, dropping some. The top ten hold under 2.5% of the sample, which has some 220,000 clones, approximately 85% seen once. Source material: peripheral blood. These receptors all come from a woman aged 70-85 years with COVID-19, enrolled during active disease. Both conserved end residues are part of each CDR3. The D gene is left open where the match is weak. A clone size is listed for some rows: how often the clone was seen (once, few, many), or a class if it is expanded.

v_call: TRBV27; d_call: TRBD1; j_call: TRBJ1-1; clone_size: NA; cdr3_nt: TGTGCCAGCAGTTTACTGACAGGGATGAACACTGAAGCTTTCTTT; cdr3_aa: CASSLLTGMNTEAFF
v_call: TRBV9; d_call: TRBD2; j_call: TRBJ2-1; clone_size: NA; cdr3_nt: TGTGCCAGCAGCGGCCGACTAGCGATTACAAATGAGCAGTTCTTC; cdr3_aa: CASSGRLAITNEQFF
v_call: TRBV5-6; d_call: NA; j_call: TRBJ2-3; clone_size: NA; cdr3_nt: TGTGCCAGCAGCTTAATAGGTATTTTTCGGGGGGCTAGCACAGATACGCAGTATTTT; cdr3_aa: CASSLIGIFRGASTDTQYF
v_call: TRBV14; d_call: TRBD1; j_call: TRBJ2-2; clone_size: NA; cdr3_nt: TGTGCCAGCAGCCGTATAAAAGGGACAGGGGGCACCGGGGAGCTGTTTTTT; cdr3_aa: CASSRIKGTGGTGELFF
v_call: TRBV7-2; d_call: TRBD1; j_call: TRBJ2-5; clone_size: NA; cdr3_nt: TGTGCCAGCAGCCCACAGGGGTCTTACCAAGAGACCCAGTACTTC; cdr3_aa: CASSPQGSYQETQYF
v_call: TRBV3-1/TRBV3-2; d_call: TRBD1; j_call: TRBJ2-2; clone_size: once; cdr3_nt: TGTGCCAGCAGCCAAGCCGGGACAGCGAACACCGGGGAGCTGTTTTTT; cdr3_aa: CASSQAGTANTGELFF
v_call: TRBV6-1; d_call: TRBD1; j_call: TRBJ1-5; clone_size: NA; cdr3_nt: TGTGCCAGCAGTGAAGAAGGGGGCCGCAATCAGCCCCAGCATTTT; cdr3_aa: CASSEEGGRNQPQHF
v_call: TRBV2; d_call: NA; j_call: TRBJ1-5; clone_size: NA; cdr3_nt: NA; cdr3_aa: CASSTSGQGAKPQHF
v_call: TRBV6-5; d_call: NA; j_call: TRBJ1-1; clone_size: NA; cdr3_nt: TGTGCCAGCAGTCTACTGCAGGGTATGAACACTGAAGCTTTCTTT; cdr3_aa: CASSLLQGMNTEAFF
v_call: TRBV27; d_call: TRBD2; j_call: TRBJ2-7; clone_size: NA; cdr3_nt: TGTGCCAGCAGTTCCCAAGGACTAGCGGGACCCTACGAGCAGTACTTC; cdr3_aa: CASSSQGLAGPYEQYF
v_call: TRBV7-2; d_call: TRBD1; j_call: TRBJ2-4; clone_size: few; cdr3_nt: TGTGCCAGCAGCTTTATCCCAGGACAGGCAGCCCCCAAAAACATTCAGTACTTC; cdr3_aa: CASSFIPGQAAPKNIQYF
v_call: TRBV7-6; d_call: TRBD1; j_call: TRBJ1-2; clone_size: NA; cdr3_nt: TGTGCCAGCAGCTCCCGGGACAGACTAAACTATGGCTACACCTTC; cdr3_aa: CASSSRDRLNYGYTF
v_call: TRBV6-2/TRBV6-3; d_call: NA; j_call: TRBJ1-2; clone_size: once; cdr3_nt: TGTGCCAGCAGTCCCGGACAGTCTAACTATGGCTACACCTTC; cdr3_aa: CASSPGQSNYGYTF
v_call: TRBV3-1/TRBV3-2; d_call: NA; j_call: TRBJ1-1; clone_size: NA; cdr3_nt: TGTGCCAGCAGCCATGCGGGACGACGGAACACTGAAGCTTTCTTT; cdr3_aa: CASSHAGRRNTEAFF
v_call: TRBV2; d_call: NA; j_call: TRBJ2-5; clone_size: NA; cdr3_nt: TGTGCCAGCAGTGCTCCAGGGCCCCAAGAGACCCAGTACTTC; cdr3_aa: CASSAPGPQETQYF
v_call: TRBV7-2; d_call: TRBD1; j_call: TRBJ1-5; clone_size: NA; cdr3_nt: TGTGCCAGCAGCCCAAGACAGGGGGTCAATCAGCCCCAGCATTTT; cdr3_aa: CASSPRQGVNQPQHF
v_call: TRBV7-9; d_call: TRBD1; j_call: TRBJ1-3; clone_size: NA; cdr3_nt: TGTGCCAGCAGCTTACACGGGACAGCCTCTGGAAACACCATATATTTT; cdr3_aa: CASSLHGTASGNTIYF
v_call: TRBV5-1; d_call: NA; j_call: TRBJ2-2; clone_size: NA; cdr3_nt: TGCGCCAGCAGCAAAACAACCTCGAACACCGGGGAGCTGTTTTTT; cdr3_aa: CASSKTTSNTGELFF
v_call: TRBV6-2/TRBV6-3; d_call: TRBD1; j_call: TRBJ1-5; clone_size: NA; cdr3_nt: TGTGCCAGCAGCCGGCTTACAGGGGGGCAGCCCCAGCATTTT; cdr3_aa: CASSRLTGGQPQHF
v_call: TRBV7-6; d_call: TRBD2; j_call: TRBJ2-3; clone_size: NA; cdr3_nt: TGTGCCAGCAGCTTGATAGCGGGGGACCACCGGGATACGCAGTATTTT; cdr3_aa: CASSLIAGDHRDTQYF
v_call: TRBV7-8; d_call: TRBD1; j_call: TRBJ1-5; clone_size: NA; cdr3_nt: TGTGCCAGCAGCTTAGTGGCAGGGGGATGGCATCAGCCCCAGCATTTT; cdr3_aa: CASSLVAGGWHQPQHF
v_call: TRBV2; d_call: NA; j_call: TRBJ1-4; clone_size: few; cdr3_nt: TGTGCCAGCAGCCGGTCCCATATAGCAACTAATGAAAAACTGTTTTTT; cdr3_aa: CASSRSHIATNEKLFF
v_call: TRBV7-9; d_call: NA; j_call: TRBJ2-7; clone_size: NA; cdr3_nt: TGTGCCAGCAGCCAGTACTACGAGCAGTACTTC; cdr3_aa: CASSQYYEQYF
v_call: TRBV27; d_call: NA; j_call: TRBJ1-4; clone_size: NA; cdr3_nt: TGTGCCAGCAGTCTCACGGGCGAGGGAGGAGATCTGGGTGAAAAACTGTTTTTT; cdr3_aa: CASSLTGEGGDLGEKLFF